This T cell receptor beta chain was profiled in a study of blood T cell repertoires in COVID-19 (TCRdb year 2020). About the investigation overall: The collaborator samples originated in the United States, Italy and Spain and spanned the acute and convalescent phases of COVID-19. The prospective study material was composed of cDNA or gDNA derived from T cells, B-cell-depleted T cells, or PBMCs. Subjects who had been exposed to COVID-19, were actively infected with it, or had recovered from it provided the deeply sampled blood TCRbeta repertoires that made up the dataset. The repertoires were released in a freely available public database intended as a resource for research on the immune response to SARS-CoV-2. Samples came from the ongoing ImmuneRACE study (first 160 participants) plus 1,254 subjects from 6 global collaborators. Nearly every sample came with metadata listing a de-identified subject ID, COVID-19 status, age in years and sex. Where available, HLA class I and class II types were taken from metadata supplied by the sample provider and were not determined by assay-based typing.

One collaborating source in Seattle enrolled patients during active infection and followed them longitudinally through the course of disease. Whole blood was collected in K2EDTA tubes by collaborating institutions according to the institutions' own protocols. For TCRbeta analysis, collaborators shipped samples in one of three forms: frozen whole blood, isolated PBMCs, or DNA extracted from either of those sample types. Comments on this clone: What antigen it recognizes has not been identified. Base quality data are lacking; no much larger clone is found one base away.

Results and caveats for the whole study, not just this receptor: The quantity of clinical and demographic metadata differed by source and by participant and was supplied without curation.

TCRbeta CDR3 regions were amplified from genomic DNA using the immunoSEQ Assay, a bias-controlled multiplex PCR. The paper's data handling went like this. The number of nucleated cells in each sample was estimated from the amplification of reference gene primers within the assay. To quantify the absolute abundance of each unique TCRbeta CDR3 rearrangement, sequence reads were collapsed and filtered. Productive Simpson clonality was computed per sample as the square root of Simpson's diversity index over productive rearrangements. TCRdb obtained this table from immuneACCESS and retained in-frame rearrangements with V and J assigned. These tables miss some clones; where compared with another copy, unresolved V genes account for less than half of the shortfall, and the remainder is unexplained. That table furnishes V, J and clone size, whereas the DNA furnished D and trimming. Here the sample has hundreds of thousands of clones; more than 70% occur a single time. The biggest ten clones account for about 11% of the sample.

The CDR1 and CDR2 encoded by the germline V gene are SGHNT and YENEEA. V is pruned by 5 bases and J by 7 bases, leaving 9 bases of the junction without a gene match. The CDR3, from cysteine to phenylalanine, totals 14 residues. Only the CDR3 portion is preserved as DNA: 42 bases, with reading frame beginning at the first base. The receptor was isolated from a woman aged 30 to 39 with COVID-19, enrolled during active disease. The chain links TRBV11-3 with TRBJ2-7, with 9 bases matching TRBD1. The sample comprised peripheral blood. At the DNA level, the sequence is TGTGCCAGCAGCCCAGGGACAGGGATAAGAGAGCAGTACTTC. Translated, this is CASSPGTGIREQYF. Beyond the CDR3, the reference TRBV11-3 and TRBJ2-7 genes provide the residues; the full variable domain reads: EAGVVQSPRYKIIEKKQPVAFWCNPISGHNTLYWYLQNLGQGPELLIRYENEEAVDDSQLPKDRFSAERLKGVDSTLKIQPAELGDSAVYLCASSPGTGIREQYFGPGTRLTVT.